The clone carrying this T cell receptor (beta chain) is termed medium-sized (0.01 to 0.1%). Its antigen is not identified. The method was immunoSEQ multiplex PCR; TCRdb's version includes in-frame clones alone and lacks a portion of them. The sample yields about 49,000 clones, roughly 73% seen once. The data derive from a study of radiotherapy plus CTLA-4 blockade in lung cancer. Study information: Among all patients, approximately 17% showed objective responses, while about 30% had disease control. Study-level results: Together with interferon-beta, which increased in serum after radiation, early dynamic changes in blood T cell clones were reportedly the best predictors of response.

Focal radiation was given together with CTLA-4 blockade (ipilimumab) to patients with chemo-refractory metastatic non-small-cell lung cancer. The starting material was peripheral blood, obtained from a patient treated with radiotherapy plus ipilimumab. The TCR comes from a human donor with non-small cell lung cancer who had a complete response to radiotherapy plus ipilimumab.

CDR3: CASSLHETGKEAFF. CDR3 DNA sequence: TGCGCCAGCAGCTTGCACGAGACAGGGAAGGAAGCTTTCTTT. This chain uses TRBV5-1 with TRBJ1-1; 7 bases fit TRBD1. CDR1 and CDR2 from the germline V gene are SGHRS and YFSETQ. The J segment lost 8 bases and the V segment lost 1 base, leaving 8 bases of the junction unmatched. This CDR3 has 14 residues.